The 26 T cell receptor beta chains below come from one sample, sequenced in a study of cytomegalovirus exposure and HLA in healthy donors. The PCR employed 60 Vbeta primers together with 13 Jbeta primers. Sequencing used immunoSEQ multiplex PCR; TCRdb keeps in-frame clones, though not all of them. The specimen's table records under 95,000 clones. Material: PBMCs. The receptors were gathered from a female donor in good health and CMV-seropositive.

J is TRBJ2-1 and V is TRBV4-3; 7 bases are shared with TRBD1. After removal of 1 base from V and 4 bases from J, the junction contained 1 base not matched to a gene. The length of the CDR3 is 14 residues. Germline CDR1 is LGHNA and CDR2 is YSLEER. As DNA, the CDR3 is TGCGCCAGCAGCCAAGGGGACAGATACAATGAGCAGTTCTTC. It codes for CASSQGDRYNEQFF.

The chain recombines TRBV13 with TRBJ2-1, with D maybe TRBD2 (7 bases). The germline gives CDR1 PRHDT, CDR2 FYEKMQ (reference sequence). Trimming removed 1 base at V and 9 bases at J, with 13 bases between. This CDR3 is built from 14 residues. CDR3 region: CASSLELGGAEQFF. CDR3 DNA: TGTGCCAGCAGCTTAGAGTTAGGGGGGGCTGAGCAGTTCTTC.

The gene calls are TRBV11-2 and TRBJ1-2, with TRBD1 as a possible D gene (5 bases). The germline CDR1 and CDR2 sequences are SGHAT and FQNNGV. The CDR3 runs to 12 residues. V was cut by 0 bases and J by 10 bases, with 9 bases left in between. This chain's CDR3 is CASSLDETAYTF. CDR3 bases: TGTGCCAGCAGCTTAGATGAGACAGCCTACACCTTC. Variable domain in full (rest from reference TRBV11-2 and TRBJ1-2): EAGVAQSPRYKIIEKRQSVAFWCNPISGHATLYWYQQILGQGPKLLIQFQNNGVVDDSQLPKDRFSAERLKGVDSTLKIQPAKLEDSAVYLCASSLDETAYTFGSGTRLTVV.

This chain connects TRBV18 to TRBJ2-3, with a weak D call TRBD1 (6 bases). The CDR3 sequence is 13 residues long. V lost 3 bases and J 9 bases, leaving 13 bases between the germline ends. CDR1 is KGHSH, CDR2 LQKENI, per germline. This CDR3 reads CASSPGQKQTQYF. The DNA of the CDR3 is TGTGCCAGCTCACCCGGACAGAAGCAGACGCAGTATTTT. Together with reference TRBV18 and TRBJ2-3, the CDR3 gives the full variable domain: NAGVMQNPRHLVRRRGQEARLRCSPMKGHSHVYWYRQLPEEGLKFMVYLQKENIIDESGMPKERFSAEFPKEGPSILRIQQVVRGDSAAYFCASSPGQKQTQYFGPGTRLTVL.

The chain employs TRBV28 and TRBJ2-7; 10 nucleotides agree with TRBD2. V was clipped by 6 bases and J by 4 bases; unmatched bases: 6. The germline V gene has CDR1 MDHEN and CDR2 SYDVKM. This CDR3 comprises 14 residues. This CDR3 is CASSPSGSPYEQYF. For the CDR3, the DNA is TGTGCCAGCAGCCCTAGCGGGAGCCCGTACGAGCAGTACTTC. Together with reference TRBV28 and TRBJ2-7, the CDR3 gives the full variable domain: DVKVTQSSRYLVKRTGEKVFLECVQDMDHENMFWYRQDPGLGLRLIYFSYDVKMKEKGDIPEGYSVSREKKERFSLILESASTNQTSMYLCASSPSGSPYEQYFGPGTRLTVT.

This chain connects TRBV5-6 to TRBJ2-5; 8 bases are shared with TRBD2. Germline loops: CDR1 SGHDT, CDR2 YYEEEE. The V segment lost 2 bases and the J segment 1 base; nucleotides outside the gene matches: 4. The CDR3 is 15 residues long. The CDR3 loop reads CASSFVGGVQETQYF. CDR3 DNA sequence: TGTGCCAGCAGCTTTGTCGGGGGGGTCCAAGAGACCCAGTACTTC.

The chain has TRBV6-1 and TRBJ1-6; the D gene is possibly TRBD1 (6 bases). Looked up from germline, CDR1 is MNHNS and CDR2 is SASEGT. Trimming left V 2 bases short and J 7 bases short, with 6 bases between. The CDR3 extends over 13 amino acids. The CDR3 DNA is TGTGCCAGCAGTGAACAGGGGAATTCACCCCTCCACTTT. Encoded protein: CASSEQGNSPLHF.

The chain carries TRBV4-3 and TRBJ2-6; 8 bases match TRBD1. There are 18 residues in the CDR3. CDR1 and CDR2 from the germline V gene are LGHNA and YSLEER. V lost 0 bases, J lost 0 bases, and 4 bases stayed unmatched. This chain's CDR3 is CASSQDPGGASGANVLTF. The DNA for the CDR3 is TGCGCCAGCAGCCAAGACCCAGGGGGCGCCTCTGGGGCCAACGTCCTGACTTTC.

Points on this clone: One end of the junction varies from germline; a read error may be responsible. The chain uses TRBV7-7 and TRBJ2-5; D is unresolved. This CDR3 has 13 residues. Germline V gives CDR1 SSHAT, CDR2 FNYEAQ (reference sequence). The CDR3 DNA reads TGTGCTAGCAGCTTACGGGTTTTAGAGACCCAGTACTTC. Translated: CASSLRVLETQYF.

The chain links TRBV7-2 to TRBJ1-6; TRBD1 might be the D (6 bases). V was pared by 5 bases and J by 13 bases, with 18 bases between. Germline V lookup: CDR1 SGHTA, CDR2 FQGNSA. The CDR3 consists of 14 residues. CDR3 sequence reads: CASSVGGGVQPLHF. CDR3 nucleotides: TGTGCCAGCAGCGTAGGGGGGGGAGTCCAGCCCCTCCACTTT.

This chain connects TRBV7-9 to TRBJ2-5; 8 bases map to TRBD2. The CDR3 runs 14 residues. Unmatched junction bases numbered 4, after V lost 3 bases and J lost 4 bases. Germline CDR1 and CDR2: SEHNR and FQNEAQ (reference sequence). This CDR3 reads CASSLGLVSETQYF. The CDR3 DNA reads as TGTGCCAGCAGCTTGGGACTAGTTTCAGAGACCCAGTACTTC.

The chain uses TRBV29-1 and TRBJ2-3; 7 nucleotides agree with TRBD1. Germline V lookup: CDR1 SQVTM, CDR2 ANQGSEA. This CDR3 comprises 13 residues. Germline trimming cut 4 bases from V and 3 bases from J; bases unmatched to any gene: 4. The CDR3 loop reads CSVVPGGTDTQYF. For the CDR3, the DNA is TGCAGCGTTGTGCCAGGGGGTACAGATACGCAGTATTTT.

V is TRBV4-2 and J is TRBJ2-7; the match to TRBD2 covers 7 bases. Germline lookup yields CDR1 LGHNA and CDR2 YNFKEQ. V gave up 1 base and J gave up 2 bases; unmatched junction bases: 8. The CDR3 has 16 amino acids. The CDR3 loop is CASSQVGAGVTYEQYF. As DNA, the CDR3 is TGTGCCAGCAGCCAAGTTGGCGCGGGAGTCACCTACGAGCAGTACTTC.

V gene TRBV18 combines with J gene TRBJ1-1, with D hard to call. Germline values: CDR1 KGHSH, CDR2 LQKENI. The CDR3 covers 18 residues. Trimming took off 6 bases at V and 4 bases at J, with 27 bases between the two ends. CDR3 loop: CASSPLPRSGRVVTEAFF. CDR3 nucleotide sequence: TGTGCCAGCTCCCCTCTGCCAAGGTCTGGTCGGGTAGTCACTGAAGCTTTCTTT.

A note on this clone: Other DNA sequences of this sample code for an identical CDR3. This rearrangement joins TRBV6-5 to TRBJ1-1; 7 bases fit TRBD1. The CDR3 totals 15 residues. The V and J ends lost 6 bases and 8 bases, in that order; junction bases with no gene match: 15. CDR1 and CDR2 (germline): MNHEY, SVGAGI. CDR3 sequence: CASSTRGRGSTEAFF. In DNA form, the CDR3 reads TGTGCCAGCAGCACGAGGGGGCGCGGAAGTACCGAAGCTTTCTTT.

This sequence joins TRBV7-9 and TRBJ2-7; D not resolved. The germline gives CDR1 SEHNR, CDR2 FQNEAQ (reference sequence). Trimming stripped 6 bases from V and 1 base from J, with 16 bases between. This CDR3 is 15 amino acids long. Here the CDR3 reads CASRPSLTPSYEQYF. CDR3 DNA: TGTGCCAGCAGACCTTCACTAACACCATCCTACGAGCAGTACTTC. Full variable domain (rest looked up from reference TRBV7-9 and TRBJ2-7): DTGVSQNPRHKITKRGQNVTFRCDPISEHNRLYWYRQTLGQGPEFLTYFQNEAQLEKSRLLSDRFSAERPKGSFSTLEIQRTEQGDSAMYLCASRPSLTPSYEQYFGPGTRLTVT.

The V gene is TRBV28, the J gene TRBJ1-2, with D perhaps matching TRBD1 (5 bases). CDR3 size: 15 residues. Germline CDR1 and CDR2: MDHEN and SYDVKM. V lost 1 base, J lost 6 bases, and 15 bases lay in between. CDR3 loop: CASSLSSAGGNGYTF. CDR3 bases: TGTGCCAGCAGTTTATCCTCCGCCGGGGGAAATGGCTACACCTTC.

CDR3 residues: CASSPQSGTALRARKANYGYTF. CDR3 in DNA: TGTGCCAGCTCACCCCAATCCGGGACAGCCCTCCGGGCCCGGAAGGCGAACTATGGCTACACCTTC. The chain is built from TRBV18 and TRBJ1-2, with 7 bases aligning to TRBD1. The CDR3 has 22 amino acids. Germline V lookup: CDR1 KGHSH, CDR2 LQKENI. Trimming at V came to 3 bases and at J to 2 bases, leaving 27 bases not matched to a gene.

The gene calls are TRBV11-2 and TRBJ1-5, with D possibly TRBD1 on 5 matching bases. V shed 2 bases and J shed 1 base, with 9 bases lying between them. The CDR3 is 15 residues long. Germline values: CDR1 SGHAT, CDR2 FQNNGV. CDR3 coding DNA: TGTGCCAGCAGCTTAACAGGAACGAGCAATCAGCCCCAGCATTTT. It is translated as CASSLTGTSNQPQHF.

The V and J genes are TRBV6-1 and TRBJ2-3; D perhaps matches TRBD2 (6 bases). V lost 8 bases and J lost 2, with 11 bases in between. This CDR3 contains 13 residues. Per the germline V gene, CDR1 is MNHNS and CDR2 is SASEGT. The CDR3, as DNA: TGTGCCAGCCTGGGGGGAGACACAGATACGCAGTATTTT. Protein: CASLGGDTDTQYF.

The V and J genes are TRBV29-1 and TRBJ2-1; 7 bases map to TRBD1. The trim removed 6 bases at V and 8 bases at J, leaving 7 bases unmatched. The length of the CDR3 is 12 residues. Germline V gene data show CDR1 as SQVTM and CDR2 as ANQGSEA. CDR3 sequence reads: CSVVTGADEQFF. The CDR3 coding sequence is TGCAGCGTAGTTACAGGGGCAGATGAGCAGTTCTTC.

CDR3 region: CSVLRATGGYEQYF. The CDR3 DNA reads TGCAGCGTCCTCCGCGCGACAGGGGGATACGAGCAGTACTTC. The V and J genes are TRBV29-1 and TRBJ2-7, with 9 nucleotides matching TRBD1. The CDR3 is 14 amino acids. Germline CDR1 reads SQVTM; CDR2 reads ANQGSEA. J lost 4 bases, V lost 6 bases, and 10 bases had no gene match.

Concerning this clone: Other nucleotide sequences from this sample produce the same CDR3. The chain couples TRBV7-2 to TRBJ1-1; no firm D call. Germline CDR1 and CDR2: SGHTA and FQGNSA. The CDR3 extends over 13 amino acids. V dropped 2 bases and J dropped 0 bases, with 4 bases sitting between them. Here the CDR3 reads CASSLSMNTEAFF. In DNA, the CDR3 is TGTGCCAGCAGCTTATCCATGAACACTGAAGCTTTCTTT.

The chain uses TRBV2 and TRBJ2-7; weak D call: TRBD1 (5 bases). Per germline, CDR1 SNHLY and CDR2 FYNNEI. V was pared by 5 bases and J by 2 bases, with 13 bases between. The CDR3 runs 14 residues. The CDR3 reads CASSPQESAYEQYF. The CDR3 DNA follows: TGTGCCAGCAGTCCACAGGAGAGCGCCTACGAGCAGTACTTC.

In nucleotides, the CDR3 is TGCGCCAGCAGCCTCCTAGCGGGGCTGGAGACCCAGTACTTC. Protein product: CASSLLAGLETQYF. The chain combines TRBV4-1 with TRBJ2-5; 9 bases align to TRBD2. The CDR3 is made up of 14 amino acids. Germline CDR1 is MGHRA and CDR2 is YSYEKL. V shed 4 bases and J 5 bases; nucleotides not matched to a gene: 5.

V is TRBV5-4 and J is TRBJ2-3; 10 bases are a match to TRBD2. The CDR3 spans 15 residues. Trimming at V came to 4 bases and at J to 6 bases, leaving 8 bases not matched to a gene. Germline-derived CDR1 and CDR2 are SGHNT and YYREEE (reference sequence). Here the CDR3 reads CASSPRAGGGDTQYF. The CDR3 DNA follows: TGTGCCAGCAGCCCCAGAGCGGGAGGGGGGGATACGCAGTATTTT.